This note documents a single T cell receptor (beta chain) sequence. Its antigen is unknown. Base qualities are not recorded, but no much larger clone differs from it by a single base. Library prep was done by the immunoSEQ multiplex PCR assay. For the multiplex PCR, a mixture combining 60 forward primers for TCR Vbeta segments and 13 reverse primers for TCR Jbeta segments was used. Amplification of the CDR3 region of rearranged TCR beta genes was performed with a multiplex PCR assay on genomic DNA. The amplified TCR beta libraries were sequenced on the Illumina HiSeq System as 87-base-pair reads. Turning to the authors' computational methods: A later analysis tallied around 80 million unique TCR beta chains across the 650 to 750 repertoires, and about 10 million of those chains were shared by two or more donors. Raw reads were error-corrected and collapsed into unique sequences with a nearest-neighbor algorithm that merged closely related sequences to remove PCR and sequencing errors. CDR3 sequences were aligned to IMGT reference sequences to assign V, D and J gene segments. For a sequence to be retained, at least a six-nucleotide match to both a V gene segment and a J gene segment was required. A rearrangement counted as productive if the CDR3 had no stop codons and remained in frame with V and J, and every other rearrangement counted as non-productive. Following IMGT convention, CDR3 was defined as the stretch from the second conserved V-encoded cysteine up to the conserved J-encoded phenylalanine. In an earlier analysis of 587 of the donors, sequences lacking an unambiguous match to a single V gene segment were excluded. In an earlier analysis of some 590 of the donors, a V segment was called functional when productive rearrangements were above 56.7%, and segregating when the standard deviation between donors exceeded 5%. A statistical classification framework was developed to diagnose cytomegalovirus status using the catalog of TCR beta chain sequences. A later analysis assigned V and J genes by comparing TCR nucleotide sequences with IMGT/GENE-DB human TR gene sequences. A later analysis assigned CDR3 sequences and most-parsimonious VDJ recombination scenarios with the TCRdist pipeline. A later analysis defined each TCR beta chain by its CDR3 amino acid sequence plus V-gene family, and excluded reads lacking a unique V-gene family. To address suspected cross-contamination and a sequencing artifact, a later analysis removed under 600 highly shared, low-generation-probability nucleotide sequences. In a later analysis, a clonal expansion index for each public chain was calculated from normalized within-repertoire ranks of inferred template counts. In a later analysis, generation probabilities were computed with a VDJ recombination model fitted to out-of-frame rearrangements, and the resulting probabilities were checked against IGoR. In a later analysis, TCR-TCR, TCR-HLA and TCR-CMV co-occurrence was scored with hypergeometric tests, and a repertoire-size bias correction was applied to TCR pairs. To estimate false discovery rates, a later analysis permuted the HLA or CMV assignments 20 times. A later analysis grouped co-occurring TCRs with DBSCAN, adding TCRdist sequence similarity when clustering within HLA-allele-positive subsets. Repertoires with fewer than 30,000 or more than 120,000 public chains were left out of co-occurrence clustering, as were five repertoires with anomalous nucleotide sharing. TCRdb limited this immuneACCESS table to in-frame rearrangements with V and J called. A share of clones is missing; checked studies link under half to unresolved V genes, and the rest is unexplained. That table gives V, J and clone size, and the DNA gave D and trimming. This sample is represented by 65,000 to 100,000 clones; around three quarters of them were singletons. The ten largest clones capture just over 3% of the sample.

The cysteine opens and the phenylalanine closes a CDR3 of 16 amino acids. The read is trimmed to its CDR3 DNA, 48 bases read in frame from base 1. CDR1 and CDR2 were assigned from the germline V gene (reference sequence) as GTSNPN and SVGIG. Compared with germline, V lacks 1 base and J lacks 1 base; bases without a gene match: 9. The record originates from a study of cytomegalovirus exposure and HLA in healthy donors (dated by TCRdb to 2016 to 2017). For context, the study as a whole: According to an earlier analysis of a few hundred of the donors, 150 million to 200 million T cells yielded 120 million or so unique TCR beta sequences and approximately 280 Gb of sequence data. Donor age, sex, ethnicity and CMV serostatus were compiled alongside the repertoire data. The study profiled the T cell repertoires of fewer than 850 subjects by immunosequencing and related them to cytomegalovirus serostatus. Rather than using new phenotypic data, the later analysis identified candidate immune exposures from TCR beta sequences and from how often those sequences occurred across donors. A later genetic analysis used genome-wide SNP genotypes for 398 of the 666 donors, treating that subset as a discovery cohort. The genetic ancestry cluster associated with self-reported Caucasian donors included 70% to 85% of the roughly 400 genotyped donors. Across approximately 400 genotyped donors of the cohort, an average of 235,054 unique TCR beta nucleotide sequences per donor were sequenced, and roughly 17% of those sequences were non-productive. An earlier analysis of roughly 580 of the donors used high-throughput TCR beta sequencing to judge whether each TCR beta V gene segment behaved as functional or pseudogenic. The study aimed to test whether signatures of past pathogen exposure could be identified by cataloging public T cell receptors. A later analysis re-analyzed previously published TCR beta repertoires from roughly 630 donors and added high-resolution HLA genotyping to study TCR occurrence patterns. An early release that covered roughly 600 HLA-typed donors contained around 300 gigabases of sequencing data and some 87 million unique TCR sequences. The study combined high-throughput TCR immunosequencing, statistical association of individual TCRs with disease status, and machine learning to predict cytomegalovirus infection status. Both class I and class II loci were covered by HLA typing, at four-digit resolution. Every repertoire in the discovery cohort had been generated on one and the same sequencing platform. Typing coverage differed by locus: A, B, C, DRB1 and DQB1 were typed in roughly 620-640 donors, DQA1 in about 560, DPA1 in approximately 610, and DPB1 in 400 to 490. Because of strong linkage in the cohort, roughly five DR-DQ haplotypes were treated as single units for association and clustering. Besides the first cohort of roughly 640 subjects, a separate validation cohort made up of roughly 120 different subjects was used.

The cohort consisted of hundreds of healthy bone marrow donors. All cohort members were sampled while nominally healthy, although unrecorded immune exposures were likely present. The donor tested CMV seronegative, placing the donor among the 350 or so seronegative members of the cohort. A peripheral blood sample was collected from each donor, and TCR beta sequencing was performed on peripheral blood mononuclear cells. The Qiagen DNeasy Blood Extraction Kit was used to extract genomic DNA from the blood cell samples. General conclusions and limits of the study: V-gene and J-gene trimming of TCR beta chains was associated with a missense DCLRE1C variant in a later genetic analysis, and the association was replicated in an independent cohort. A further reported finding was that TCR beta sequences accurately predicted the HLA-A and HLA-B alleles for most subjects in the first cohort. Broadly in line with IMGT annotations, most TCR beta V segments showed up in productive rearrangements about 90% or about 30% of the time in an earlier analysis of several hundred of the donors. The earlier analysis of 587 of the donors excluded approximately 17 rarely observed V segments, including chromosome 9 orphons, because counts were too low. A later analysis found that TCR association rates varied across HLA loci, with DRB1 alleles showing the most associated TCRs and HLA-C alleles the fewest. According to the authors, the approach could potentially be generalized to other disease states and immunological phenotypes. The cohort was sequenced for TCR beta chains only, and without alpha or paired-chain data the features that could be detected were limited. A cluster of highly shared sequence variants was judged likely to represent a technical artifact of the sequencing pipeline. Most CMV-associated TCR beta chains appeared to be HLA-restricted in a later analysis, and the HLA associations seemed to be driven largely by CMV exposure. HLA typing was unavailable for some donors at each locus, so association tests used only the typed subset. A later genetic analysis reported fewer N-insertions in productive TCRs among donors in an Asian-associated ancestry cluster than the roughly 620-donor mean. CMV serostatus was the only immune exposure information available for the cohort. Most TCR sequences were seen in very few donors, while some public TCRs were found in many individuals. Cytomegalovirus status was reported to be diagnosed by the classifier with high specificity and sensitivity in both the original and validation cohorts. Several of the top co-occurrence clusters appeared to be linked to parvovirus B19, influenza, CMV and Epstein-Barr virus, according to a later analysis. Assigning TCR associations to individual alleles was difficult when HLA alleles, especially DR and DQ, strongly co-occurred. Because the 87-base-pair reads could not distinguish some IMGT-functional V segments, including TRBV6-2 and TRBV6-3, those segments were excluded. Compared with equally common non-associated chains, HLA-associated TCR beta chains in a later analysis were more clonally expanded and had lower generation probabilities. Specific HLA alleles were associated with 18,000 or so TCR beta sequences at a false discovery rate of 0.05 in a later analysis. In the study, 150 to 200 TCR beta chains were listed as associated with cytomegalovirus. Three of the identified cytomegalovirus-associated TCR beta chains were confirmed in vitro to be specific for cytomegalovirus antigens. Roughly uniform sequencing depth across donors was assumed in presence/absence analyses, although this assumption may not hold. Correlated functional status among segregating V segments might reflect linkage disequilibrium, but an unknown experimental factor could not be ruled out.

The clonotype originates from a man aged 40-55 years in good health and CMV-seronegative. The sequenced sample consisted of PBMCs. In this chain, TRBV30 is recombined with TRBJ1-2; 7 bases in the middle match TRBD1. The CDR3 region: CAWSEVDRHFNYGYTF. The DNA is as follows: TGTGCCTGGAGTGAGGTGGACAGGCACTTTAACTATGGCTACACCTTC.